Detailed here is one T cell receptor beta chain. This record belongs to a study of blood T cell repertoires in COVID-19. Study background: Acute and convalescent COVID-19 specimens originated in the United States, Italy and Spain. T cells, B-cell-depleted T cells, or PBMCs supplied cDNA or gDNA.

Source study methods: Reference gene primer amplification gave estimated nucleated cell counts. Data came from immunoSEQ multiplex PCR; TCRdb stores just in-frame clones and leaves some out. The V and J calls and clone size are taken from that table; D and trimming were inferred from the DNA. The sample yields some 200,000 clones, 80% to 90% seen once. What was sequenced was peripheral blood. This clonotype was obtained from a middle-aged man with active or convalescent COVID-19.

In nucleotides, the CDR3 is TGTGCCTGGAGACACGGGACTCAAAGCTCCTACGAGCAGTACTTC. Protein: CAWRHGTQSSYEQYF. The rearrangement joins TRBV30 to TRBJ2-7; D may be TRBD2 (6 bases). Germline V gives CDR1 GTSNPN, CDR2 SVGIG (reference sequence). The V end lost 3 bases, the J end lost 0 bases, and 15 bases lay between the germline ends. The CDR3 sequence is 15 residues long.